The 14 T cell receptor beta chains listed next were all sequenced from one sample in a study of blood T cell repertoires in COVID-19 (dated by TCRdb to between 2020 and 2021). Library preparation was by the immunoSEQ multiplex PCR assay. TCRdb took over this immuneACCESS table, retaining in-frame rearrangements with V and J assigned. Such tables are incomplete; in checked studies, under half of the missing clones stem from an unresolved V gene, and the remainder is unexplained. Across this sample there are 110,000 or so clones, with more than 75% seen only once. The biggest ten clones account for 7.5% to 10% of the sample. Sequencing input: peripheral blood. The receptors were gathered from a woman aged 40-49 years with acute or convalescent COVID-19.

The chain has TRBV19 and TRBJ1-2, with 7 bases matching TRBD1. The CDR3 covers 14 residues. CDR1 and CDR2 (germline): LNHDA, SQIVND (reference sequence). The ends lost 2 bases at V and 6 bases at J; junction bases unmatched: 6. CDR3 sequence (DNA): TGTGCCAGTAGTATATTAGGGGGCAAAAATGGCTACACCTTC. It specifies CASSILGGKNGYTF. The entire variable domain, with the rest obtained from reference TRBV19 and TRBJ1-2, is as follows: DGGITQSPKYLFRKEGQNVTLSCEQNLNHDAMYWYRQDPGQGLRLIYYSQIVNDFQKGDIAEGYSVSREKKESFPLTVTSAQKNPTAFYLCASSILGGKNGYTFGSGTRLTVV.

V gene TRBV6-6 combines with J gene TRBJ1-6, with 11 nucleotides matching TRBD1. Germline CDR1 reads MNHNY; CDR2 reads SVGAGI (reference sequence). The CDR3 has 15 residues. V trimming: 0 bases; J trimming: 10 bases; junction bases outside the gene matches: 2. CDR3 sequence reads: CASSYSDRGQSPLHF. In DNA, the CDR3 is TGTGCCAGCAGTTACTCGGACAGGGGGCAATCACCCCTCCACTTT.

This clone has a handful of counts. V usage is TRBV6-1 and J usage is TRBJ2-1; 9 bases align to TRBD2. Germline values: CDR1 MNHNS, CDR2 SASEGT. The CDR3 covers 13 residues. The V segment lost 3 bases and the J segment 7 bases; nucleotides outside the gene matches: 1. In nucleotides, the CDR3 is TGTGCCAGCAGTGATACTAGCGGGAATGAGCAGTTCTTC. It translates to CASSDTSGNEQFF.

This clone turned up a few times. This CDR3 reads CASSFPGERGGLGETQYF. Here the CDR3 DNA reads TGCGCCAGCAGCTTCCCGGGGGAGCGGGGGGGCCTTGGAGAGACCCAGTACTTC. This chain uses TRBV5-1 with TRBJ2-5, with TRBD2 identical over 10 bases. The CDR3 has 18 residues. Germline CDR1 is SGHRS and CDR2 is YFSETQ. Trimming took 2 bases from V and 4 from J; bases not matched to a gene: 14.

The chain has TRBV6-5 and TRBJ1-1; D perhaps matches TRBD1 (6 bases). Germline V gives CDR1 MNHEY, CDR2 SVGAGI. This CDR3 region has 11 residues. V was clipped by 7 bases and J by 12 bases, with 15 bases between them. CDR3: CASMGAGIPFF. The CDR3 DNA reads TGTGCCAGCATGGGGGCAGGGATCCCTTTCTTT.

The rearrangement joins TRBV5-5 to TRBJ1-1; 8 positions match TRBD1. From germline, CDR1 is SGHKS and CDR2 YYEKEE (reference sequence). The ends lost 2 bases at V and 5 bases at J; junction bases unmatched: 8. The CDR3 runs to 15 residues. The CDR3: CASSLGPDRGTEAFF. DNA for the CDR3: TGTGCCAGCAGCTTAGGCCCTGACAGGGGAACTGAAGCTTTCTTT. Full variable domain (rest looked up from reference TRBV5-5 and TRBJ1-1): DAGVTQSPTHLIKTRGQQVTLRCSPISGHKSVSWYQQVLGQGPQFIFQYYEKEERGRGNFPDRFSARQFPNYSSELNVNALLLGDSALYLCASSLGPDRGTEAFFGQGTRLTVV.

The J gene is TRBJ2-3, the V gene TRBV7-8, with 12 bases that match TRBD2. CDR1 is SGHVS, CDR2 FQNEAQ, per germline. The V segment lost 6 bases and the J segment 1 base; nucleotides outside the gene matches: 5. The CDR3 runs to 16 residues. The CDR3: CASRERTSGGTDTQYF. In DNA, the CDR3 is TGTGCCAGCAGGGAACGGACTAGCGGGGGCACAGATACGCAGTATTTT.

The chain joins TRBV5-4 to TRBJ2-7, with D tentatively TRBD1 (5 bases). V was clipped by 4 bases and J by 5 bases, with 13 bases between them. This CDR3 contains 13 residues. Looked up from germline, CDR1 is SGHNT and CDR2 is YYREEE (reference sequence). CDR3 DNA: TGTGCCAGCAGCCTCCTCGGACAAAACGAGCAGTACTTC. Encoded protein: CASSLLGQNEQYF.

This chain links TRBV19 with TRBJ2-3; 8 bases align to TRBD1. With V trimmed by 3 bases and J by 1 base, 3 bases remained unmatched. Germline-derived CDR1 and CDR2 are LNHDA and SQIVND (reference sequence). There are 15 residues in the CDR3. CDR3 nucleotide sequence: TGTGCCAGTAGTATCCAGGGGGCCCGCACAGATACGCAGTATTTT. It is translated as CASSIQGARTDTQYF. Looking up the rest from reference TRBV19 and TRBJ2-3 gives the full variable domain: DGGITQSPKYLFRKEGQNVTLSCEQNLNHDAMYWYRQDPGQGLRLIYYSQIVNDFQKGDIAEGYSVSREKKESFPLTVTSAQKNPTAFYLCASSIQGARTDTQYFGPGTRLTVL.

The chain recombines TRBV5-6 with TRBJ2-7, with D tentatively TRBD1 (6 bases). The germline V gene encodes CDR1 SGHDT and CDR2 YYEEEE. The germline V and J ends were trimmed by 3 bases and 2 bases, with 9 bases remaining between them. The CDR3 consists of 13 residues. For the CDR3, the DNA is TGTGCCAGCAGCTCGAGGGACACCTACGAGCAGTACTTC. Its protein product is CASSSRDTYEQYF.

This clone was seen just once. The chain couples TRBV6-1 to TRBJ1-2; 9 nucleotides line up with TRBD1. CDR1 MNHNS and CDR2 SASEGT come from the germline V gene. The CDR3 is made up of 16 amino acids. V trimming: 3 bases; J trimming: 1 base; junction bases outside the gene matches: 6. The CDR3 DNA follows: TGTGCCAGCAGTGATGGGACAGGGCCTTTTAACTATGGCTACACCTTC. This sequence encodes CASSDGTGPFNYGYTF.

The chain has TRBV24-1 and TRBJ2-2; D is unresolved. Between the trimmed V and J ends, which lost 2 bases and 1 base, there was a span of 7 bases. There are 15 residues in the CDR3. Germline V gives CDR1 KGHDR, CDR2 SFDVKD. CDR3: CATSDSAGNTGELFF. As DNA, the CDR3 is TGTGCCACCAGTGATTCAGCAGGGAACACCGGGGAGCTGTTTTTT.

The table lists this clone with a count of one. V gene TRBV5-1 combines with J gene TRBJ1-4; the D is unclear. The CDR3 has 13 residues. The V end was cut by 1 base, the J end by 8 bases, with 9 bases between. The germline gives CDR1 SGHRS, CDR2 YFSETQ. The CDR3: CASSLRAGEKLFF. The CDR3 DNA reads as TGCGCCAGCAGCTTGAGGGCGGGGGAAAAACTGTTTTTT.

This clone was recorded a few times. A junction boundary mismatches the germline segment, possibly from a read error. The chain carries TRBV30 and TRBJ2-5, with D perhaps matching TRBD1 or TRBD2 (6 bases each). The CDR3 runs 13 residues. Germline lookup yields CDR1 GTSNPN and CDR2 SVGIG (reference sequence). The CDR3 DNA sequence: TGTGCCCGGAGTGGGGGGCACCAAGAGACCCAGTACTTC. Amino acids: CARSGGHQETQYF. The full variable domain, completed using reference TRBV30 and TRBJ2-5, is SQTIHQWPATLVQPVGSPLSLECTVEGTSNPNLYWYRQAAGRGLQLLFYSVGIGQISSEVPQNLSASRPQDRQFILSSKKLLLSDSGFYLCARSGGHQETQYFGPGTRLLVL.